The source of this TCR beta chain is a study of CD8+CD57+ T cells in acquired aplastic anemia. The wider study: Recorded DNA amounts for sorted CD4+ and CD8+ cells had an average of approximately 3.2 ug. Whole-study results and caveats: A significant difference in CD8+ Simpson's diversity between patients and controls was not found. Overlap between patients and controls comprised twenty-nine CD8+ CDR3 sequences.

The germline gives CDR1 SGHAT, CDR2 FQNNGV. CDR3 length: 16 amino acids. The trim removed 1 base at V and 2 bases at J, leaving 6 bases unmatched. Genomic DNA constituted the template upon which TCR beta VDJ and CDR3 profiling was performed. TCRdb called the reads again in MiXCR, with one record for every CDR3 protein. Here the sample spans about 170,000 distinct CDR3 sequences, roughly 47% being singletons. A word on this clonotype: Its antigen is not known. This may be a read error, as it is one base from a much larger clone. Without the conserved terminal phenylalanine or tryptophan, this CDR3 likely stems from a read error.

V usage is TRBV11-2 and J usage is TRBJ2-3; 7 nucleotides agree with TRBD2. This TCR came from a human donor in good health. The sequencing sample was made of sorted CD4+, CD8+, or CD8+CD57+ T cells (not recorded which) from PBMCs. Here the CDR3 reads CASSLVGRGSTDTQYL. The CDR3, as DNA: TGTGCCAGCAGCTTAGTAGGGCGGGGGTCCACAGATACGCAGTATCTT.